This T cell receptor (beta chain) was profiled in a study of molecular identifiers for immune sequencing clone quantification. Ten or more counts support this clonotype. TCRdb fed the PCR reads into MiXCR, producing one record per CDR3 protein. The sample includes about 98,000 distinct CDR3 sequences, 35% of them seen just once. CDR1 is SGHDT and CDR2 is YYEEEE in the germline V gene. This CDR3 is 13 amino acids long. Trimming pared 2 bases from V and 7 bases from J, leaving 12 bases between. The receptor comes from a human donor in good health. Some libraries in this study had Jurkat cell RNA spiked in. J is TRBJ2-5 and V is TRBV5-6; perhaps D is TRBD1 or TRBD2 (5 bases each). Material for sequencing was naive CD8+ T cells from blood, with Jurkat cell RNA spiked in. Stated subset: FACS-sorted CD8+CD4-CCR7+CD45RA+ naive T cells. The CDR3 region is CASSFGTQRTQYF. The CDR3, as DNA: TGTGCCAGCAGCTTTGGGACCCAGCGGACCCAGTACTTC.